This TCR beta chain derives from a study of blood T cell repertoires in COVID-19. This CDR3 contains 16 residues. Germline CDR1 reads SGHRS; CDR2 reads YFSETQ. Trimming shortened V by 4 bases and J by 7 bases, and 23 bases separated the two germline ends. Assay: immunoSEQ multiplex PCR; the TCRdb copy retains only in-frame clones and omits some. The repertoire holds about 360,000 clones, more than 75% seen once, with over 2.5% in the top ten. Sequencing was performed on peripheral blood. The chain employs TRBV5-1 and TRBJ1-1; the D is unclear. This TCR came from a human donor in a cohort sampled during active COVID-19. CDR3 sequence: CASSLNSGFPGSEAFF. The CDR3, as DNA: TGCGCCAGCAGCCTAAACTCAGGTTTCCCGGGGAGTGAAGCTTTCTTT.